The 15 T cell receptor beta chains listed next were all sequenced from one sample in a study of blood T cells in healthy people across ages (dated by TCRdb to the mid-2010s). Library preparation used 5' RACE. Instrument on record: Illumina HiSeq 2500. The second PCR ran for roughly 6 to 11 cycles and used a J-beta primer mix along with a sample-barcoded 5' primer. Starting from the raw public reads, TCRdb applied fastp trimming at Q25, assembled clones with MiXCR and retained in-frame beta chains. Duplicate CDR3 protein sequences are folded into a single record with the most common DNA and genes. This sample gives 650,000 to 950,000 distinct CDR3 sequences in total; approximately 48% of them show up just once. The top ten hold about a fifth of the sample. Sequences were obtained from blood. These receptors all come from a man aged 60 to 75 in good health.

As concerns this clonotype: An end of the junction does not agree with germline; a read error may underlie this. This chain connects TRBV27 to TRBJ2-7; D uncertain. This CDR3 region has 14 residues. Germline values: CDR1 MNHEY, CDR2 SMNVEV (reference sequence). In DNA, the CDR3 is TGTACCAGCAGTTTGGCCCACTCCTCCTACGAGCAGTACTTC. It specifies CTSSLAHSSYEQYF.

The V and J genes are TRBV6-2 or TRBV6-3 and TRBJ1-5, with unresolved D. Looked up from germline, CDR1 is MNHEY and CDR2 is SVGEGT. CDR3 length: 12 residues. The V and J ends lost 4 bases and 7 bases respectively, with 8 bases between them. CDR3 DNA sequence: TGTGCCAGCAGTTCGGTCGGGCAGCCCCAGCATTTT. Translated: CASSSVGQPQHF.

This rearrangement joins TRBV6-2 or TRBV6-3 to TRBJ2-2; 10 bases fit TRBD2. This CDR3 has 16 residues. V shed 7 bases and J 2 bases; nucleotides not matched to a gene: 7. Germline values: CDR1 MNHEY, CDR2 SVGEGT. CDR3: CASTQRGGSNTGELFF. The CDR3 DNA reads TGTGCCAGCACCCAGCGGGGGGGCAGTAACACCGGGGAGCTGTTTTTT.

The CDR3 here is CASSQEIGVGTEAEQYF. CDR3 DNA sequence: TGCGCCAGCAGCCAAGAAATCGGGGTGGGGACAGAAGCCGAGCAGTACTTC. This chain joins TRBV4-1 and TRBJ2-7; TRBD1 matches 7 bases. Trimming cost V 0 bases and J 6 bases; bases outside gene matches: 14. CDR1 MGHRA and CDR2 YSYEKL come from the germline V gene. This CDR3 is 17 amino acids long.

The chain links TRBV15 to TRBJ1-5; D is unclear. Per the germline V gene, CDR1 is LNHNV and CDR2 is YYDKDF (reference sequence). This CDR3 spans 12 amino acids. Between the trimmed V and J ends, which lost 3 bases and 5 bases, there was a span of 5 bases. The CDR3 here is CATSSPDQPQHF. The DNA for the CDR3 is TGTGCCACCAGCAGTCCTGATCAGCCCCAGCATTTT.

There are a few counts of this clonotype. The chain is built from TRBV4-1 and TRBJ2-3; 7 nucleotides line up with TRBD2. The CDR3 is 15 amino acids. The V and J ends lost 8 bases and 2 bases, in that order; junction bases with no gene match: 10. Germline values: CDR1 MGHRA, CDR2 YSYEKL. In DNA form, the CDR3 reads TGCGCCAGCCGACCAGCGGGGCTTTACACAGATACGCAGTATTTT. This encodes CASRPAGLYTDTQYF.

The chain recombines TRBV3-1 with TRBJ2-5; 7 positions match TRBD1. Losses at the gene ends were 1 base for V and 1 base for J; bases not matched to a gene: 9. Germline V lookup: CDR1 LGHDT, CDR2 YNNKEL (reference sequence). CDR3 length equals 17 residues. CDR3 nucleotides: TGTGCCAGCAGCCAAGGGGTAGACAGGGCCCCCCAAGAGACCCAGTACTTC. Its protein is CASSQGVDRAPQETQYF.

As to this clonotype: Compared with germline, one end of the junction differs, possibly owing to a read error. The chain has TRBV7-2 and TRBJ1-2, with D possibly matching TRBD1 (5 bases). The CDR3 contains 15 residues. Germline V gene lookup returns CDR1 SGHTA and CDR2 FQGNSA. The CDR3 region is CPSSSLGVGDYGYTF. The CDR3 coding sequence is TGTCCCAGCAGCTCCTTAGGGGTCGGGGACTATGGCTACACCTTC.

This chain links TRBV6-6 with TRBJ2-5; 7 bases align to TRBD1. Germline CDR1 is MNHNY and CDR2 is SVGAGI (reference sequence). Trimming at V came to 5 bases and at J to 4 bases, leaving 7 bases not matched to a gene. This CDR3 contains 14 residues. The CDR3 bases are TGTGCCAGCAGTACAGGGGCGACCGGAGAGACCCAGTACTTC. It encodes CASSTGATGETQYF.

The chain combines TRBV20-1 with TRBJ2-1, with a weak D call TRBD2 (5 bases). The CDR3 length is 16 residues. Germline lookup yields CDR1 DFQATT and CDR2 SNEGSKA (reference sequence). V was clipped by 3 bases and J by 4 bases, with 19 bases between them. CDR3 nucleotides: TGCAGTGCTAGGCGGGCAGATGGGCCACCGTACAATGAGCAGTTCTTC. Encoded protein: CSARRADGPPYNEQFF.

The chain employs TRBV27 and TRBJ2-1; no clear D gene. V was pared by 4 bases and J by 7 bases, with 14 bases between. This CDR3 has 14 residues. Germline assignment: CDR1 MNHEY and CDR2 SMNVEV (reference sequence). The CDR3 sequence: CASSSLLVGNEQFF. DNA of the CDR3: TGTGCCAGCAGTTCCCTTTTGGTAGGTAATGAGCAGTTCTTC.

This clonotype was observed a handful of times. The genes are TRBV12-3 or TRBV12-4 and TRBJ2-3; 8 bases map to TRBD2. This CDR3 has 15 residues. J lost 5 bases, V lost 3 bases, and 7 bases had no gene match. The CDR3: CASSFGTGGRDTQYF. For the CDR3, the DNA is TGTGCCAGCAGTTTTGGGACGGGGGGGCGAGATACGCAGTATTTT.

The chain is built from TRBV29-1 and TRBJ2-3, with D hard to call. Germline V gene lookup returns CDR1 SQVTM and CDR2 ANQGSEA. The length of the CDR3 is 13 residues. V was cut by 1 base and J by 0 bases, with 5 bases left in between. For the CDR3, the DNA is TGCAGCGTTGAAGGAAGTAGCACAGATACGCAGTATTTT. Amino acids: CSVEGSSTDTQYF.

The CDR3 DNA sequence: TGTGCCAGCAGAAGGGGCAGCTATGGCTACACCTTC. Translation gives CASRRGSYGYTF. The rearrangement joins TRBV6-5 to TRBJ1-2, with D possibly TRBD1 on 5 matching bases. The CDR3 has 12 residues. V was cut by 6 bases and J by 4 bases, with 9 bases left in between. Germline CDR1 MNHEY, CDR2 SVGAGI.

The chain is built from TRBV20-1 and TRBJ1-2, with D hard to call. The V end was cut by 1 base, the J end by 0 bases, with 6 bases between. Germline lookup yields CDR1 DFQATT and CDR2 SNEGSKA (reference sequence). The CDR3 is 13 residues long. The CDR3 protein is CSARGSTNYGYTF. CDR3 nucleotide sequence: TGCAGTGCTAGAGGGTCTACTAACTATGGCTACACCTTC.